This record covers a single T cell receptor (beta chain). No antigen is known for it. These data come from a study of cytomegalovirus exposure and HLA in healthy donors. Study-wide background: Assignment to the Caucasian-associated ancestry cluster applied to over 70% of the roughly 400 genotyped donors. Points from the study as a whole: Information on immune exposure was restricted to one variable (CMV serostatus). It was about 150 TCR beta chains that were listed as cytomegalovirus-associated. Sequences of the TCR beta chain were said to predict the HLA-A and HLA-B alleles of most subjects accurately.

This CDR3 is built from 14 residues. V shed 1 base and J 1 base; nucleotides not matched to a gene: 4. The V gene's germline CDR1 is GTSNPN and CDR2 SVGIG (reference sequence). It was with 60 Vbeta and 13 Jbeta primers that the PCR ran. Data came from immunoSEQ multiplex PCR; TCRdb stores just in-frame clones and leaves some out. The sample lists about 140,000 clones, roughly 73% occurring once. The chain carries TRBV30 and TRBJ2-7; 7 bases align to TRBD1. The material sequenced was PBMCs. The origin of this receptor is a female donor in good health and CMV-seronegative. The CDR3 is CAWSGGQRSYEQYF. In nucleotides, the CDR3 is TGTGCCTGGAGTGGGGGACAGAGGTCCTACGAGCAGTACTTC.